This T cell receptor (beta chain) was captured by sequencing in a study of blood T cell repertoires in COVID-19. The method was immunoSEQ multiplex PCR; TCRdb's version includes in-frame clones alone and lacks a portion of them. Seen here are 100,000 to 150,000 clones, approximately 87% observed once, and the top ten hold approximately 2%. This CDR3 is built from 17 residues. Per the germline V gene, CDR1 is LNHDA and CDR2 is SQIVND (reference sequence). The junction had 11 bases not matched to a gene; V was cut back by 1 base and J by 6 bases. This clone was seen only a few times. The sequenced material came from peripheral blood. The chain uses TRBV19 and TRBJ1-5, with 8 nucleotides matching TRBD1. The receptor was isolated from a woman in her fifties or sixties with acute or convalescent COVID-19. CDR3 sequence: CASSIGQGASRGQPQHF. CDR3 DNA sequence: TGTGCCAGTAGTATAGGCCAGGGGGCATCTCGGGGTCAGCCCCAGCATTTT.